This T cell receptor (beta chain) was recorded in a study of blood T cells in healthy people across ages. The authors ran a second PCR of about 7 to 11 cycles using a sample-barcoded 5' primer and a J-beta primer mix. TCRdb itself ran the 5' RACE reads through MiXCR, one entry per CDR3 protein. The sample shows roughly 1,800,000 distinct CDR3 sequences, about 49% of them seen only once. This clonotype was seen a handful of times. This CDR3 contains 15 residues. Germline-derived CDR1 and CDR2 are DFQATT and SNEGSKA (reference sequence). V was clipped by 1 base and J by 2 bases, with 13 bases between them.

The chain has TRBV20-1 and TRBJ2-3, with D tentatively TRBD1 (5 bases). Input material: blood. This receptor was identified in a woman aged 40 to 49 in good health. DNA of the CDR3: TGCAGTGCTAGAGCCCCCAGGGTAAACACAGATACGCAGTATTTT. Translating gives CSARAPRVNTDTQYF.